Detailed here is one TCR beta chain. Antigen specificity is unknown. Each sample had two DNA replicates, roughly 0.48 ug blood or roughly 1.6 ug tissue. Here immunoSEQ multiplex PCR was the method, and the copy in TCRdb shows in-frame clones only, minus some. Altogether 27,000 or so clones are present, about four fifths being singletons, with the ten largest covering about a tenth. These data belong to a study of early stage breast cancer tumors. Study-wide points: Commonly generated sequences made up most enriched TCRB sequences shared between patients. Unsorted bulk genomic DNA sequencing lacked pairing and functional marker data. Blood repertoires resembled normal breast more than tumor.

Unmatched junction bases numbered 9, after V lost 4 bases and J lost 0 bases. The germline V gene encodes CDR1 SGHDT and CDR2 YYEEEE. There are 17 residues in the CDR3. This receptor was obtained from a person between 50 and 60 years old with breast cancer. J is TRBJ1-4 and V is TRBV5-6, with 7 bases identical to TRBD1. The sequenced sample was blood. DNA for the CDR3: TGTGCCAGCAGCCCCCGCCGACAGGGAGCAACTAATGAAAAACTGTTTTTT. Translating gives CASSPRRQGATNEKLFF.